The source of this T cell receptor beta chain is a study of CD8 T cells in acute hepatitis C reinfection (dated by TCRdb to about 2021). For the study in its entirety: This study examined the TCRbeta repertoire of CD8+ T cells that recognize the HCV NS3-1073 epitope, both during acute infection and after viral clearance. Follow-up samples were collected at least 347 days after estimated infection from several spontaneous resolvers who had cleared HCV. Paired acute and follow-up samples were contributed by four spontaneous resolvers. The full study reports these points: Diversity in the NS3-1073 specific repertoires was high, and no significant differences in diversity emerged among acute resolver, follow-up resolver and acute chronic samples. CDR3 sequences shared with other epitopes were rarely observed, and exact matching may have been limited by differing sequencing approaches. Regardless of outcome, about 12 public clonotypes were found, and one public clonotype used V04-02/J02-02. Because bulk sequencing was performed on the TCRbeta chain only, alphabeta pairing of public clonotypes could not be determined. No follow-up repertoires were available for chronically infected subjects, since NS3-1073 specific cells were too rare to be sorted. All groups showed preferential use of the TRBV04 and TRBV06 gene families, a pattern that overrepresentation in the naive pool did not explain.

The CDR3 starts with the cysteine, ends with the phenylalanine, and has 16 residues. Solely the CDR3 DNA is kept, with 48 bases framed from the first base. In the germline V gene, CDR1 corresponds to LGHNA and CDR2 to YSLEER. Trimming removed 0 bases from V and 4 bases from J, leaving 16 bases between the germline ends. The sample's time point label, decoded: at least 347 days after estimated infection, following spontaneous clearance. The HCV-specific TCR repertoires were analyzed directly ex vivo, and the sequenced cells were not first expanded in vitro. Enrolled in the Montreal Hepatitis C Cohort (HEPCO) in Canada, the donors were people who inject drugs, and these donors were followed every 3 months. Acute primary HCV infection was defined as a positive HCV RNA or antibody test after a negative test within the previous 24 weeks. A PE-labeled tetramer loaded with the NS3 peptide covering residues 1073-1081 was used to stain HCV-specific cells. Surface staining used CD3, CD8 and CD45RO antibodies, with an aqua fixable dye to exclude dead cells. Among the cohort members were roughly eight spontaneous resolvers, with spontaneous resolution defined as HCV RNA clearance within 24 weeks. From thawed, previously cryostored peripheral blood mononuclear cells, CD8+ T cells were purified through negative selection performed by means of the MACS CD8+ T cell Isolation Kit. Cells were sorted on a BD FACSAria II cell sorter.

A single count supports this clone. No quality values exist for individual bases; no much larger clone is one base distant. The sample holds other DNA sequences that translate to the same CDR3. Genomic DNA was extracted from the FACS-sorted cells, and the TCRbeta chains were sequenced by the commercial immunoSEQ service. The paper's data handling went like this. Repertoire data were analyzed with ImmunoSEQ Analyzer software v3.0 and R v3.5.1. Only productive rearrangements were analyzed, because sequences with stop codons or out-of-frame rearrangements were removed. The sequencing provider supplied the Simpson diversity, Shannon entropy, CDR3 length and nucleotide addition metrics. Based on frequency, clonotypes were placed into dominant, sub-dominant, low or lowest abundance groups, and clonotypes under 0.1% were left out of most analyses. A CDR3 amino acid clonotype was called public if the clonotype appeared in at least two subjects at a cumulative frequency of at least 0.5%. TCRdb provides this immuneACCESS table in a form limited to in-frame rearrangements. Some clones are lacking; in checked studies, under half of them reflect an unresolved V gene, and why the rest are absent is not known. V and J calls and clone size are copied from that table; D and trimming were computed from the DNA. The sample includes around 1,200 clones, with 60% observed a single time. 9.5% to 13% of the sample is taken by the ten largest.

This sequence uses TRBV4-3 and TRBJ2-7; the D segment may tentatively be TRBD1 or TRBD2, each giving 6 matched bases. The sample here was HCV NS3-1073 tetramer-sorted CD8+ T cells from PBMCs, taken at follow-up. Reading the label with the study, this specimen's cell subset or site is: FACS-sorted NS3-1073 tetramer+ CD8+ T cells. This sequence was found in a man aged 35-49 years who spontaneously cleared hepatitis C infection. CDR3 protein: CASSQEVGGSSYEQYF. The sequence in DNA is TGCGCCAGCAGCCAAGAGGTAGGGGGGAGTTCTTACGAGCAGTACTTC.